One and the same sample provided the 17 T cell receptor beta chains below, sequenced in a study of technical replicates of blood from a handful of donors. Only in-frame clones appear in the TCRdb table, and some are missing; sequencing was by immunoSEQ multiplex PCR. The sample lists tens of thousands of clones, approximately 91% occurring once. Sequences were obtained from T cells isolated from PBMCs. Source of these receptors: a human donor in good health.

The chain links TRBV15 to TRBJ1-2, with a possible D match to TRBD1 (5 bases). This CDR3 spans 13 amino acids. Germline V gene lookup returns CDR1 LNHNV and CDR2 YYDKDF (reference sequence). The ends were cut back, 2 bases at V and 3 bases at J, with 7 bases in the middle. As DNA, the CDR3 is TGTGCCACCAGCAGAATACAGGACTATGGCTACACCTTC. Translating gives CATSRIQDYGYTF.

This chain joins TRBV14 and TRBJ2-7; 9 bases line up with TRBD1. V lost 7 bases to trimming and J lost 4 bases; unmatched junction nucleotides: 11. The CDR3 sequence is 15 residues long. The germline V gene has CDR1 SGHDN and CDR2 FVKESK. This CDR3 is CASNRGQGLGYEQYF. Here the CDR3 DNA reads TGTGCCAGCAACAGGGGACAGGGTCTCGGTTACGAGCAGTACTTC.

The chain joins TRBV5-1 to TRBJ2-1; 9 bases are shared with TRBD2. J gave up 10 bases and V 3 bases, and 8 bases lay outside the gene matches. Germline V CDR1 and CDR2: SGHRS, YFSETQ. The CDR3 runs 14 residues. The chain's CDR3 is CASSSELAGEEQFF. As DNA, the CDR3 is TGCGCCAGCAGCTCAGAGTTAGCGGGGGAGGAGCAGTTCTTC. The full variable domain, rest sourced from reference TRBV5-1 and TRBJ2-1, is KAGVTQTPRYLIKTRGQQVTLSCSPISGHRSVSWYQQTPGQGLQFLFEYFSETQRNKGNFPGRFSGRQFSNSRSEMNVSTLELGDSALYLCASSSELAGEEQFFGPGTRLTVL.

V usage is TRBV30 and J usage is TRBJ1-2; TRBD1 might be the D (5 bases). V shed 0 bases and J shed 2 bases, with 7 bases lying between them. Looked up from germline, CDR1 is GTSNPN and CDR2 is SVGIG (reference sequence). CDR3 size: 13 residues. The CDR3 DNA follows: TGTGCCTGGAGTGTACAGGCCAACTATGGCTACACCTTC. It encodes CAWSVQANYGYTF.

The chain employs TRBV27 and TRBJ2-3; D is unresolved. The CDR3 totals 13 residues. With 6 bases removed from V and 2 bases from J, the gap between germline ends came to 9 bases. Germline loops: CDR1 MNHEY, CDR2 SMNVEV (reference sequence). CDR3 nucleotides: TGTGCCAGCAGAGAACAGACCACAGATACGCAGTATTTT. Its translation: CASREQTTDTQYF.

V usage is TRBV4-1 and J usage is TRBJ1-1; D remains unclear. CDR3 length equals 14 residues. Trimming took 4 bases from V and 3 from J, leaving 12 bases between them. Germline CDR1 and CDR2: MGHRA and YSYEKL. Here the CDR3 reads CASSLYERDTEAFF. The CDR3, as DNA: TGCGCCAGCAGCCTATACGAGAGGGACACTGAAGCTTTCTTT.

The chain uses TRBV4-2 and TRBJ1-2; 7 bases line up with TRBD1. Germline V gives CDR1 LGHNA, CDR2 YNFKEQ. The length of the CDR3 is 15 residues. Trimming removed 5 bases from V and 0 bases from J; junction bases left unmatched: 6. The CDR3 protein is CASSGQDETNYGYTF. CDR3 nucleotides: TGTGCCAGCAGCGGACAGGACGAAACTAACTATGGCTACACCTTC.

This rearrangement joins TRBV19 to TRBJ1-5, with TRBD1 matching over 8 bases. Germline V gene sequence: CDR1 LNHDA, CDR2 SQIVND (reference sequence). This CDR3 has 14 residues. V shed 4 bases and J 4 bases; nucleotides not matched to a gene: 3. CDR3 sequence: CASSSRGRNQPQHF. CDR3 in DNA: TGTGCCAGTAGTAGCAGGGGGCGAAATCAGCCCCAGCATTTT.

The chain recombines TRBV27 with TRBJ2-3; the match to TRBD2 covers 10 bases. The CDR3 has 14 residues. The J segment lost 5 bases and the V segment lost 6 bases, leaving 5 bases of the junction unmatched. The germline CDR1 and CDR2 sequences are MNHEY and SMNVEV (reference sequence). CDR3 in amino acids: CASRISGGQDTQYF. CDR3 DNA: TGTGCCAGCAGAATTAGCGGGGGGCAAGATACGCAGTATTTT.

The chain is built from TRBV9 and TRBJ1-3; TRBD1 agrees at 7 bases. Trimming cost V 4 bases and J 0 bases; bases outside gene matches: 7. The germline gives CDR1 SGDLS, CDR2 YYNGEE. This CDR3 region has 16 residues. CDR3 sequence (DNA): TGTGCCAGCAGCACCCGACAGGGCCACTCTGGAAACACCATATATTTT. Translated: CASSTRQGHSGNTIYF.

This clone was counted once. The chain links TRBV28 to TRBJ1-1, with TRBD1 identical over 9 bases. The CDR3 is made up of 15 amino acids. The trim removed 7 bases at V and 3 bases at J, leaving 9 bases unmatched. Germline CDR1 reads MDHEN; CDR2 reads SYDVKM. CDR3 sequence: CASTPLTGGHTEAFF. CDR3 in DNA: TGTGCCAGCACCCCCTTGACAGGGGGTCACACTGAAGCTTTCTTT.

The chain combines TRBV9 with TRBJ1-4; 7 bases match TRBD1. Trimming cost V 2 bases and J 3 bases; bases outside gene matches: 4. The germline CDR1 and CDR2 sequences are SGDLS and YYNGEE. The CDR3 extends over 15 amino acids. CDR3 nucleotide sequence: TGTGCCAGCAGCGTTCGACAGGGTCCTAATGAAAAACTGTTTTTT. This encodes CASSVRQGPNEKLFF.

This chain links TRBV25-1 with TRBJ2-1, with 9 bases lining up with TRBD1. V was clipped by 6 bases and J by 4 bases; unmatched bases: 4. From germline, CDR1 is MGHDK and CDR2 SYGVNS. The CDR3 totals 14 residues. CDR3 residues: CASRGQGSYNEQFF. The CDR3 DNA reads as TGTGCCAGCAGGGGACAGGGATCATACAATGAGCAGTTCTTC.

This clone showed up just once. Written as DNA, the CDR3 is TGTGCCAGCAGCGAAGACTGGGTAACTGACTACGAGCAGTACTTC. Translating gives CASSEDWVTDYEQYF. This chain uses TRBV7-8 with TRBJ2-7; D is unclear. The CDR3 contains 15 residues. Between the trimmed V and J ends, which lost 5 bases and 3 bases, there was a span of 17 bases. Germline-derived CDR1 and CDR2 are SGHVS and FQNEAQ.

The CDR3 region is CASSLTSPNTGELFF. The CDR3 DNA reads as TGTGCCAGCAGTTTAACTAGCCCGAACACCGGGGAGCTGTTTTTT. The chain combines TRBV27 with TRBJ2-2, with D tentatively TRBD2 (6 bases). The V gene's germline CDR1 is MNHEY and CDR2 SMNVEV (reference sequence). CDR3 length equals 15 residues. Trimming took off 2 bases at V and 0 bases at J, with 7 bases between the two ends.

This chain joins TRBV27 and TRBJ2-7; 7 bases map to TRBD1. The CDR3 consists of 14 residues. CDR1 is MNHEY, CDR2 SMNVEV, per germline (reference sequence). V shed 5 bases, J shed 5 bases, and the junction held 9 bases outside the gene matches. The CDR3 loop reads CASSTYRTGDEQYF. The CDR3 region has the DNA TGTGCCAGCAGTACTTATCGGACAGGAGACGAGCAGTACTTC.

This rearrangement joins TRBV5-1 to TRBJ2-1, with a tentative D call TRBD2 (7 bases). In germline, CDR1 is SGHRS, CDR2 YFSETQ. V dropped 0 bases and J dropped 6 bases, with 16 bases sitting between them. This CDR3 spans 16 amino acids. The CDR3 spells CASSLGRGGDFNEQFF. The CDR3 coding sequence is TGCGCCAGCAGCTTGGGAAGGGGGGGCGATTTCAATGAGCAGTTCTTC.